Included here is one T cell receptor (beta chain) sequence, with context. This entry comes from a study of blood T cell repertoires in COVID-19. Germline loops: CDR1 SQVTM, CDR2 ANQGSEA. The CDR3 sequence is 15 residues long. Trimming took 5 bases from V and 1 from J; bases not matched to a gene: 9. Data came from immunoSEQ multiplex PCR; TCRdb stores just in-frame clones and leaves some out. The sample lists 250,000 to 300,000 clones; roughly 88% were seen once. V usage is TRBV29-1 and J usage is TRBJ2-3; 7 bases line up with TRBD2. Sequencing was done on a sample of PBMCs or T cells enriched from blood (not recorded which). The TCR was taken from a woman in her thirties or forties with acute COVID-19. CDR3 coding DNA: TGCAGCGTTAATGGGGGGGTGATGGGCACAGATACGCAGTATTTT. This codes for CSVNGGVMGTDTQYF.